The rows below give T cell receptor beta chains drawn from one sample of a study of OX40 agonist ivuxolimab in advanced cancers. Libraries were prepared by immunoSEQ multiplex PCR; TCRdb keeps only in-frame clonotypes and omits some of them. The sample has some 41,000 clones, approximately 91% seen once. Sequenced here: CD4+ or CD8+ T cells sorted from blood, sampled in a trial of the OX40 agonist ivuxolimab. Every receptor here comes from an adult with an advanced solid tumor such as melanoma, head and neck, liver or kidney cancer. CDR3s include the opening cysteine and the closing phenylalanine or tryptophan. The D gene is left open where the match is weak. Only part of the rows carry a size: once, few, many, or a class if the clone is expanded.

CDR3	DNA	V	size	J	D
CASSYVVAEQETQYF	TGTGCCAGCAGTTACGTGGTAGCGGAACAAGAGACCCAGTACTTC	TRBV6-5	-	TRBJ2-5	-
CASSLGGDGELFF	TGCGCCAGCAGCCTCGGGGGGGACGGGGAGCTGTTTTTT	TRBV10-1	-	TRBJ2-2	TRBD2
CASSVDTGNEQYF	TGTGCCAGTAGTGTTGACACAGGCAACGAGCAGTACTTC	TRBV19	-	TRBJ2-7	-
CASSEAQGQISNQPQHF	TGTGCCAGCAGTGAAGCTCAGGGACAGATTAGCAATCAGCCCCAGCATTTT	TRBV2	-	TRBJ1-5	TRBD1
CASSQWAEVETQYF	TGTGCCAGCAGCCAGTGGGCGGAGGTGGAGACCCAGTACTTC	TRBV7-2	-	TRBJ2-5	-
CASSLIGGEQYF	TGTGCCAGCAGTTTAATCGGGGGCGAGCAGTACTTC	TRBV27	-	TRBJ2-7	-
CASSQEKKGAQCAINQPQHF	TGTGCCAGCAGCCAAGAGAAGAAGGGGGCTCAATGTGCAATCAATCAGCCCCAGCATTTT	TRBV14	-	TRBJ1-5	TRBD1
CASSLQGQVRGTDTQYF	TGTGCCAGCAGCTTACAGGGACAGGTCCGGGGCACAGATACGCAGTATTTT	TRBV7-9	once	TRBJ2-3	TRBD1
CATSQSAGGSSQYF	TGTGCCACCAGTCAATCAGCGGGAGGATCTTCGCAGTATTTT	TRBV15	-	TRBJ2-3	TRBD2
CASSEGMNTEAFF	TGTGCCAGCAGCGAGGGAATGAACACTGAAGCTTTCTTT	TRBV28	-	TRBJ1-1	-
CAWEGTMNPDSVSTQYF	TGTGCCTGGGAAGGGACAATGAACCCTGATTCAGTGTCGACGCAGTATTTT	TRBV30	-	TRBJ2-3	-
CASSQDAVGVGEQYF	TGTGCCAGCAGCCAAGATGCGGTAGGGGTCGGCGAGCAGTACTTC	TRBV4-2	-	TRBJ2-7	-
CASSTDSYGYTF	TGTGCCAGCTCAACTGACAGCTATGGCTACACCTTC	TRBV18	few	TRBJ1-2	-
CASSNTGGVAKNIQYF	TGTGCCAGCAGTAACACAGGGGGAGTAGCCAAAAACATTCAGTACTTC	TRBV6-6	-	TRBJ2-4	TRBD1
CASSSQGPAVDQETQYF	TGTGCCAGCAGCTCCCAAGGACCGGCAGTGGACCAAGAGACCCAGTACTTC	TRBV7-6	-	TRBJ2-5	-
CASSRGTGELFF	TGTGCCAGCAGCCGGGGAACCGGGGAGCTGTTTTTT	TRBV9	few	TRBJ2-2	-
CASSQPRGYGYTF	TGTGCCAGCAGTCAACCCCGGGGCTATGGCTACACCTTC	TRBV7-9	-	TRBJ1-2	-
CATSRDLSLYGYTF	TGTGCCACCAGCAGAGATCTCAGCCTCTATGGCTACACCTTC	TRBV15	-	TRBJ1-2	-
CASSINIAREQYF	TGTGCCAGTAGTATTAATATCGCACGCGAGCAGTACTTC	TRBV19	-	TRBJ2-7	-
CASSQDLRGYEQYF	TGCGCCAGCAGCCAAGATTTACGAGGCTACGAGCAGTACTTC	TRBV4-1	-	TRBJ2-7	-
CASSLTGDWTEAFF	TGCGCCAGCAGCTTGACGGGTGATTGGACTGAAGCTTTCTTT	TRBV5-1	-	TRBJ1-1	-
CARLAGGTDTQYF	TGTGCCAGATTAGCGGGGGGCACAGATACGCAGTATTTT	TRBV2	once	TRBJ2-3	TRBD2
CASSDAGPTLTGELFF	TGTGCCAGCAGCGACGCGGGACCAACCCTCACCGGGGAGCTGTTTTTT	TRBV7-8	-	TRBJ2-2	-
CASSLTLAGGQTQYF	TGTGCCAGCAGCTTGACACTAGCGGGGGGACAGACCCAGTACTTC	TRBV7-7	-	TRBJ2-5	TRBD2